One sample yielded the 5 T cell receptor beta chains listed below, sequenced in a study of blood T cell repertoires in COVID-19. Libraries were prepared by immunoSEQ multiplex PCR; TCRdb keeps only in-frame clonotypes and omits some of them. This table has 150,000 to 200,000 clones, 76% appearing once. Source material: PBMCs or T cells enriched from blood (not recorded which). The receptors originated from a woman aged 50 to 65 with acute COVID-19.

This sequence joins TRBV19 and TRBJ1-5, with D unclear. V gave up 3 bases and J gave up 5 bases, with 11 bases separating them. There are 14 residues in the CDR3. In germline, CDR1 is LNHDA, CDR2 SQIVND (reference sequence). In DNA, the CDR3 is TGTGCCAGTAGTATCGATGCGGAGTATCAGCCCCAGCATTTT. This sequence encodes CASSIDAEYQPQHF.

J is TRBJ1-2 and V is TRBV25-1; possibly TRBD1 for D (6 bases). The length of the CDR3 is 13 residues. Germline V gene sequence: CDR1 MGHDK, CDR2 SYGVNS. The V and J ends lost 2 bases and 5 bases respectively, with 9 bases between them. The CDR3 nucleotides are TGTGCCAGCAGTGAACAGGGGAGTTATGGCTACACCTTC. Amino acids: CASSEQGSYGYTF.

The chain links TRBV6-5 to TRBJ1-2, with 7 bases matching TRBD1. Germline values: CDR1 MNHEY, CDR2 SVGAGI. V trimming: 5 bases; J trimming: 6 bases; junction bases outside the gene matches: 3. The CDR3 covers 12 residues. The CDR3 here is CASSPTGDGYTF. The CDR3 DNA sequence: TGTGCCAGCAGTCCAACAGGGGATGGCTACACCTTC.

The J gene is TRBJ1-2, the V gene TRBV11-3, with a tentative D call TRBD1 (5 bases). V was shortened by 4 bases and J by 4 bases, with 10 bases between the two germline ends. The CDR3 runs 13 residues. CDR1 is SGHNT, CDR2 YENEEA, per germline. The CDR3 DNA reads as TGTGCCAGCAGCTGGGGGGGTGGCTATGGCTACACCTTC. Its protein product is CASSWGGGYGYTF. Full variable domain (remainder filled in from reference TRBV11-3 and TRBJ1-2): EAGVVQSPRYKIIEKKQPVAFWCNPISGHNTLYWYLQNLGQGPELLIRYENEEAVDDSQLPKDRFSAERLKGVDSTLKIQPAELGDSAVYLCASSWGGGYGYTFGSGTRLTVV.

This clone was observed a single time. V usage is TRBV7-2 and J usage is TRBJ1-4; 7 bases agree with TRBD1. Per the germline V gene, CDR1 is SGHTA and CDR2 is FQGNSA. The CDR3 covers 15 residues. The V segment lost 0 bases and the J segment 8 bases; nucleotides outside the gene matches: 6. The CDR3 DNA reads TGTGCCAGCAGCTTAGCGGCAGGGGGGCTCGAAAAACTGTTTTTT. Residues: CASSLAAGGLEKLFF. The variable domain in full, completed from reference TRBV7-2 and TRBJ1-4, reads GAGVSQSPSNKVTEKGKDVELRCDPISGHTALYWYRQSLGQGLEFLIYFQGNSAPDKSGLPSDRFSAERTGGSVSTLTIQRTQQEDSAVYLCASSLAAGGLEKLFFGSGTQLSVL.